The rows below give T cell receptor beta chains drawn from one sample of a study of persistence of HIV-infected CD4 T cells. TCRdb keeps only in-frame clones here, not all; method: immunoSEQ multiplex PCR. The sample lists tens of thousands of clones, 82% occurring once. For these TCRs, the target antigens are not known. The sequences come from CD4+ T cells sorted from PBMCs after 18-hour stimulation, collected from a patient who received antiretroviral therapy. These receptors were taken from an adult woman with HIV who was CMV-seropositive. Each CDR3 is given with its conserved first and last residue. The D gene is left open where the match is weak. Expanded clones get a size class; other rows say once, few or many, or leave the size out.

v_gene	j_gene	abundance	d_gene	CDR3aa	CDR3nt
TRBV28	TRBJ2-1	NA	NA	CASRLGYNEQFF	TGTGCCAGCCGTCTGGGCTACAATGAGCAGTTCTTC
TRBV3-1/TRBV3-2	TRBJ1-5	NA	NA	CASSQSGQLSNQPQHF	TGTGCCAGCAGCCAGTCAGGCCAGCTTAGCAATCAGCCCCAGCATTTT
TRBV25-1	TRBJ2-7	NA	TRBD1	CASSVPGQGFYEQYF	TGTGCCAGCAGTGTACCGGGACAGGGATTTTACGAGCAGTACTTC
TRBV11-3	TRBJ1-1	NA	NA	CASSLDPARGSEAFF	TGTGCCAGCAGCTTAGACCCCGCGCGAGGCTCTGAAGCTTTCTTT
TRBV28	TRBJ2-6	NA	NA	CASSSGTTGANVLTF	TGTGCCAGCAGTTCCGGAACTACTGGGGCCAACGTCCTGACTTTC
TRBV3-1/TRBV3-2	TRBJ2-1	NA	TRBD2	CASRGTGLNNEQFF	TGTGCCAGCCGAGGAACGGGACTAAACAATGAGCAGTTCTTC
TRBV6-2/TRBV6-3	TRBJ1-1	NA	TRBD1	CASSYTPGQVFPEAFF	TGTGCCAGCAGTTACACTCCGGGACAGGTTTTTCCTGAAGCTTTCTTT
TRBV5-1	TRBJ1-2	NA	NA	CASRDLTSWNYGYTF	TGCGCCAGCAGGGACCTGACCAGTTGGAACTATGGCTACACCTTC
TRBV25-1	TRBJ2-3	NA	NA	CASSPDGGATTDTQYF	TGTGCCAGCAGCCCTGACGGAGGGGCGACCACAGATACGCAGTATTTT
TRBV30	TRBJ2-1	NA	NA	CAWSVGGNNEQFF	TGTGCCTGGAGTGTAGGTGGAAACAATGAGCAGTTCTTC
TRBV28	TRBJ2-2	NA	NA	CASSRRENTGELFF	TGTGCCAGCAGTCGGCGGGAGAACACCGGGGAGCTGTTTTTT
TRBV12-3/TRBV12-4	TRBJ2-1	NA	NA	CASSLGAYNEQFF	TGTGCCAGCAGTTTGGGGGCCTACAATGAGCAGTTCTTC
TRBV20-1	TRBJ1-1	NA	NA	CSARVSEKAFF	TGCAGTGCTAGAGTGTCAGAAAAAGCTTTCTTT
TRBV28	TRBJ1-1	NA	NA	CASSPPRENTEAFF	TGTGCCAGCAGCCCTCCGAGGGAAAACACTGAAGCTTTCTTT
TRBV19	TRBJ2-7	NA	TRBD1	CASSMGTGPSPEQYF	TGTGCCAGTAGTATGGGGACAGGACCCTCCCCGGAGCAGTACTTC
TRBV30	TRBJ1-2	NA	TRBD1	CASSGTGYGYTF	TGTGCCTCCTCCGGGACAGGGTATGGCTACACCTTC
TRBV7-9	TRBJ1-4	NA	TRBD1	CASRTGTGYNEKLFF	TGTGCCAGCAGGACCGGGACAGGGTACAATGAAAAACTGTTTTTT
TRBV7-6	TRBJ1-5	NA	NA	CASSLDRGSNQPQHF	TGTGCCAGCAGCTTAGATAGGGGAAGCAATCAGCCCCAGCATTTT
TRBV7-8	TRBJ2-7	NA	NA	CASSYGDYEQYF	TGTGCCAGCAGCTACGGAGACTACGAGCAGTACTTC
TRBV2	TRBJ2-7	NA	NA	CASSILGKASGRFNEQYF	NA
TRBV15	TRBJ1-1	NA	TRBD1	CATSDRDRKNTEAFF	TGTGCCACCAGCGATCGGGACAGAAAAAACACTGAAGCTTTCTTT
TRBV5-4	TRBJ2-3	NA	TRBD2	CASSLEGGGVTDTQYF	TGTGCCAGCAGCTTGGAGGGCGGGGGGGTCACAGATACGCAGTATTTT
TRBV28	TRBJ2-3	NA	NA	CASSLGIGRGWGTDTQYF	TGTGCCAGCAGTTTAGGGATTGGCAGGGGTTGGGGCACAGATACGCAGTATTTT
TRBV5-4	TRBJ2-7	NA	NA	CASSLEGGSSYEQYF	TGTGCCAGCAGCCTTGAGGGGGGTTCATCCTACGAGCAGTACTTC
TRBV5-1	TRBJ1-1	few	NA	CASSLDRVNTEAFF	TGCGCCAGCAGCTTGGACAGGGTGAACACTGAAGCTTTCTTT
TRBV5-1	TRBJ1-1	few	NA	CASSLGSANTEAFF	TGCGCCAGCAGCTTGGGGTCAGCGAACACTGAAGCTTTCTTT
TRBV27	TRBJ1-5	NA	NA	CASSLVGNSNQPQHF	TGTGCCAGCAGTTTAGTAGGGAATAGCAATCAGCCCCAGCATTTT
TRBV10-3	TRBJ2-5	NA	NA	CAISFEETQYF	TGTGCCATCAGTTTCGAAGAGACCCAGTACTTC
TRBV13	TRBJ1-1	NA	NA	CASSLVGGTEAFF	TGTGCCAGCAGCTTAGTAGGGGGCACTGAAGCTTTCTTT
TRBV19	TRBJ2-3	NA	TRBD2	CASSIRSGITDTQYF	TGTGCCAGTAGTATCAGGAGCGGGATAACAGATACGCAGTATTTT
TRBV6-5	TRBJ1-5	NA	NA	CASSPDGSNQPQHF	TGTGCCAGCAGTCCGGACGGTAGCAATCAGCCCCAGCATTTT
TRBV27	TRBJ1-5	NA	NA	CASSLYSGNQPQHF	TGTGCCAGCAGTTTATACTCGGGGAATCAGCCCCAGCATTTT
TRBV6-1	TRBJ1-5	NA	TRBD1	CASSETGGGQPQHF	TGTGCCAGCAGTGAGACAGGGGGCGGGCAGCCCCAGCATTTT
TRBV10-3	TRBJ2-6	few	TRBD2	CAISKGNVAGTSGSSGANVLTF	TGTGCCATCAGTAAGGGGAACGTAGCCGGGACTAGCGGGAGTTCTGGGGCCAACGTCCTGACTTTC
TRBV29-1	TRBJ2-1	NA	TRBD2	CSVVSGVNEQFF	TGCAGCGTTGTGAGCGGGGTTAATGAGCAGTTCTTC
TRBV5-5	TRBJ1-4	NA	NA	CASNLKGERHEKLFF	TGCGCCAGCAACCTAAAAGGAGAAAGGCATGAAAAACTGTTTTTT
TRBV4-3	TRBJ2-2	NA	NA	CASSQEMNEWGELFF	TGCGCCAGCAGCCAAGAAATGAACGAATGGGGGGAGCTGTTTTTT
TRBV28	TRBJ2-3	NA	TRBD1	CASSGDVTGLYTQYF	TGTGCCAGCAGCGGGGATGTGACAGGGCTGTATACGCAGTATTTT
TRBV27	TRBJ1-1	NA	NA	CASSGGRMNTEAFF	TGTGCCAGCAGCGGGGGGCGGATGAACACTGAAGCTTTCTTT
TRBV5-1	TRBJ1-2	NA	TRBD1	CASSHGQGDGYTF	TGCGCCAGCAGCCATGGACAGGGCGATGGCTACACCTTC
TRBV24-1	TRBJ2-1	few	TRBD1	CATSEGSGQGADEQFF	TGTGCCACCAGTGAAGGCTCGGGACAGGGGGCCGATGAGCAGTTCTTC
TRBV2	TRBJ2-2	NA	NA	CASSVHRDGELFF	TGTGCCAGCAGTGTCCACAGGGACGGGGAGCTGTTTTTT
TRBV4-3	TRBJ1-1	NA	NA	CASSQEVRGTEAFF	TGCGCCAGCAGCCAAGAAGTTCGAGGGACTGAAGCTTTCTTT
TRBV6-5	TRBJ2-7	once	TRBD2	CASFAGGGLYEQYF	TGTGCCAGCTTTGCAGGCGGGGGACTATACGAGCAGTACTTC
TRBV5-1	TRBJ1-1	once	NA	CASSLMSRSEAFF	TGCGCCAGCAGCTTGATGTCGCGGAGTGAAGCTTTCTTT
TRBV25-1	TRBJ2-7	NA	NA	CASQELGGPAYEQYF	TGTGCCAGCCAAGAATTGGGGGGCCCAGCCTACGAGCAGTACTTC
TRBV29-1	TRBJ2-1	few	TRBD1	CSVIRMTGGANNEQFF	TGCAGCGTTATCCGGATGACAGGGGGCGCAAACAATGAGCAGTTCTTC
TRBV5-6	TRBJ1-2	few	TRBD1	CASSFGTGRNGYTF	TGTGCCAGCAGCTTCGGGACAGGGAGGAACGGCTACACCTTC
TRBV6-1	TRBJ1-3	NA	TRBD1	CASSEGRTGVFRNTIYF	TGTGCCAGCAGTGAAGGCAGGACAGGGGTTTTTCGGAACACCATATATTTT
TRBV7-9	TRBJ1-2	few	NA	CASSRDYGYTF	TGTGCCAGCAGCCGCGACTATGGCTACACCTTC
TRBV4-3	TRBJ1-1	NA	NA	CASSQDMGRRGLHTEAFF	TGCGCCAGCAGCCAAGATATGGGACGACGGGGTTTACACACTGAAGCTTTCTTT
TRBV5-4	TRBJ1-1	few	NA	CASSTTTEAFF	TGTGCCAGCAGTACGACCACTGAAGCTTTCTTT
TRBV4-1	TRBJ1-2	NA	NA	CASSPREGRDYGYTF	TGCGCCAGCAGCCCCAGGGAAGGCAGGGACTATGGCTACACCTTC
TRBV18	TRBJ2-3	NA	NA	CASSPSTDTQYF	TGTGCCAGCTCTCCGAGCACAGATACGCAGTATTTT
TRBV7-9	TRBJ2-5	NA	NA	CASSPGRTAGETQYF	TGTGCCAGCAGCCCCGGACGGACAGCTGGAGAGACCCAGTACTTC
TRBV19	TRBJ1-1	NA	NA	CASSNSGSNTEAFF	TGTGCCAGTAGTAATTCGGGCAGCAACACTGAAGCTTTCTTT